This is a list of T cell receptor beta chains from one sample in a study of T cells in Graves' hyperthyroidism and ophthalmopathy. Using its own MiXCR run on the multiplex PCR reads, TCRdb lists one record per CDR3 protein. Of approximately 590,000 distinct CDR3 sequences listed, roughly 14% are singletons. Source material: blood. The receptors here all came from a woman in her twenties or thirties with Graves' hyperthyroidism. CDR3s include the opening cysteine and the closing phenylalanine or tryptophan. The D gene is left open where the match is weak. Not all rows give a size; the values are once, few, many and, for expanded clones, a class.

j_gene: TRBJ1-1
v_gene: TRBV28
len: 13
d_gene: -
abundance: -
CDR3nt: TGTGCCAGCAGCTGGGGAGGTCACACTGAAGCTTTCTTT
CDR3aa: CASSWGGHTEAFF

j_gene: TRBJ1-6
v_gene: TRBV30
len: 14
d_gene: -
abundance: few
CDR3nt: TGTGCCTGGACGTTTAAAAGCGTTAATTCACCCCTCCACTTT
CDR3aa: CAWTFKSVNSPLHF

j_gene: TRBJ2-1
v_gene: TRBV27
len: 13
d_gene: -
abundance: many
CDR3nt: TGTGCCAGCAGTGTGCAACTAGGGGTTGAGCAGTTCTTC
CDR3aa: CASSVQLGVEQFF

j_gene: TRBJ2-1
v_gene: TRBV11-2
len: 12
d_gene: -
abundance: many
CDR3nt: TGTGCCAGCAGCTTCGTCGGGAATGAGCAGTTCTTC
CDR3aa: CASSFVGNEQFF

j_gene: TRBJ2-7
v_gene: TRBV29-1
len: 13
d_gene: TRBD2
abundance: -
CDR3nt: TGCAGCGTACGACTAGCGGCCTCCTACGAGCAGTACTTC
CDR3aa: CSVRLAASYEQYF

j_gene: TRBJ2-2
v_gene: TRBV6-1
len: 15
d_gene: -
abundance: -
CDR3nt: TGTGCCAGCAGGGACCCAGGCGCGAACACCGGGGAGCTGTTTTTT
CDR3aa: CASRDPGANTGELFF

j_gene: TRBJ1-2
v_gene: TRBV14
len: 15
d_gene: -
abundance: -
CDR3nt: TGTGCCAGCAGCCAATCCCTAGGACGGAACTATGGCTACACCTTC
CDR3aa: CASSQSLGRNYGYTF

j_gene: TRBJ1-1
v_gene: TRBV6-1
len: 11
d_gene: -
abundance: many
CDR3nt: TGTGCCAGCAGTGAGACAGGCGCTGCTTTCTTT
CDR3aa: CASSETGAAFF

j_gene: TRBJ2-7
v_gene: TRBV7-2
len: 14
d_gene: -
abundance: many
CDR3nt: TGTGCCAGCAGCCCCGGGACTGTACCCTACGAGCAGTACTTC
CDR3aa: CASSPGTVPYEQYF

j_gene: TRBJ2-1
v_gene: TRBV6-1
len: 16
d_gene: TRBD2
abundance: many
CDR3nt: TGTGCCAGCAGTGAAAGGGGGACTAGCGGGAGACATGAGCAGTTCTTC
CDR3aa: CASSERGTSGRHEQFF

j_gene: TRBJ2-1
v_gene: TRBV13
len: 15
d_gene: TRBD2
abundance: once
CDR3nt: TGTGCCAGCAGCTTAGTACTAGCGGGAGGTATTGAGCAGTTCTTC
CDR3aa: CASSLVLAGGIEQFF

j_gene: TRBJ2-1
v_gene: TRBV7-9
len: 16
d_gene: TRBD2
abundance: few
CDR3nt: TGTGCCAGCAGCGACCGACTAGCGGGCGGACCTAATGAGCAGTTCTTC
CDR3aa: CASSDRLAGGPNEQFF

j_gene: TRBJ2-1
v_gene: TRBV29-1
len: 18
d_gene: TRBD2
abundance: many
CDR3nt: TGCAGCGTTGAAAGTCTAGCGGGAGGGCCAAAGGGTAAGAATGAGCAGTTCTTC
CDR3aa: CSVESLAGGPKGKNEQFF

j_gene: TRBJ2-1
v_gene: TRBV6-2/TRBV6-3
len: 15
d_gene: TRBD2
abundance: many
CDR3nt: TGTGCCAGCAGTTACTCGGCTAGCGGGAGGCATGAGCAGTTCTTC
CDR3aa: CASSYSASGRHEQFF

j_gene: TRBJ2-3
v_gene: TRBV29-1
len: 10
d_gene: -
abundance: many
CDR3nt: TGCAGCGTGGAACAAGATACGCAGTATTTT
CDR3aa: CSVEQDTQYF

j_gene: TRBJ1-3
v_gene: TRBV6-1
len: 15
d_gene: TRBD1
abundance: few
CDR3nt: TGTGCCAGCAGACGACAGGGGATGGATGGAAACACCATATATTTT
CDR3aa: CASRRQGMDGNTIYF

j_gene: TRBJ2-1
v_gene: TRBV11-2
len: 15
d_gene: -
abundance: many
CDR3nt: TGTGCCAGCCTGGGGGCGGGCTCTCACCTAAATGAGCAGTTCTTC
CDR3aa: CASLGAGSHLNEQFF

j_gene: TRBJ2-5
v_gene: TRBV6-6
len: 15
d_gene: TRBD2
abundance: many
CDR3nt: TGTGCCAGCAGTTACAGGCGGGAGCCGGAAGAGACCCAGTACTTC
CDR3aa: CASSYRREPEETQYF

j_gene: TRBJ2-7
v_gene: TRBV28
len: 17
d_gene: -
abundance: few
CDR3nt: TGTGCCAGCAGTTTCCTAGGTACCGGGATAAAGGCCTACGAGCAGTACTTC
CDR3aa: CASSFLGTGIKAYEQYF

j_gene: TRBJ1-2
v_gene: TRBV7-2
len: 17
d_gene: TRBD1
abundance: many
CDR3nt: TGTGCCAGCAGCTTAATGGCCACAGGGGTAGCTAACTATGGCTACACCTTC
CDR3aa: CASSLMATGVANYGYTF

j_gene: TRBJ2-1
v_gene: TRBV4-3
len: 15
d_gene: -
abundance: few
CDR3nt: TGCGCCAGCAGCCTCGGGACTGCGACGTACAATGAGCAGTTCTTC
CDR3aa: CASSLGTATYNEQFF

j_gene: TRBJ2-5
v_gene: TRBV28
len: 15
d_gene: -
abundance: -
CDR3nt: TGTGCCAGCAGTTTCGTATTTGGGGCTGAAGAGACCCAGTACTTC
CDR3aa: CASSFVFGAEETQYF